This entry describes one T cell receptor (beta chain). Its antigen is still unknown. No clone much larger than this one lies a single base away; base qualities are absent. The data were taken from a study of T cells after somatic rescue of genetic block (dated by TCRdb to 2020 to 2022). Study-level background: The study assessed how robust, over the long term, a T-cell system was when the system had developed through somatic rescue of a genetic block in T-cell development.

Per the germline V gene (reference sequence), SGHNT is the CDR1 and YYREEE is the CDR2. The CDR3 covers 17 residues, taking in both the cysteine and the phenylalanine. Only the CDR3 region is kept as DNA, spanning 51 bases read in frame from base 1. For this chain, trimming is 0 bases at the V end and 2 bases at the J end, and the number of junction bases without a gene match is 7. Library preparation employed the immunoSEQ multiplex PCR assay. TCRdb carries this immuneACCESS record with in-frame sequences only. Its versions omit some clonotypes, under half of them owing to an unresolved V gene in the studies checked, with the rest unexplained. This sample comprises under 150,000 clones, around nine tenths of them detected only once. Jointly, the top ten make up less than 1.5% of the sample.

The sequence links TRBV5-4 to TRBJ2-3; 9 junctional bases match TRBD1. This receptor was obtained from a woman aged 18-29 years. Sequenced: peripheral blood mononuclear cells (PBMCs). The bases read TGTGCCAGCAGCTTGGGTGGGACAGGGAGAGCCACAGATACGCAGTATTTT. Its protein product is CASSLGGTGRATDTQYF. The CDR3, completed at both ends by the reference TRBV5-4 and TRBJ2-3 genes, gives the full variable domain ETGVTQSPTHLIKTRGQQVTLRCSSQSGHNTVSWYQQALGQGPQFIFQYYREEENGRGNFPPRFSGLQFPNYSSELNVNALELDDSALYLCASSLGGTGRATDTQYFGPGTRLTVL.